A single sample is the source of the 12 T cell receptor beta chains below, sequenced in a study of blood T cell repertoires in COVID-19. TCRdb keeps only in-frame clones here, not all; method: immunoSEQ multiplex PCR. The table has 250,000 to 350,000 clones, more than 75% seen once; the top ten hold under 5%. Sequencing was carried out using peripheral blood. The receptors were gathered from a woman aged 50 to 65 with active or convalescent COVID-19.

This sequence joins TRBV28 and TRBJ2-3; D might be TRBD1 (5 bases). CDR3 length: 16 amino acids. The V end lost 6 bases, the J end lost 4 bases, and 20 bases lay between the germline ends. Germline values: CDR1 MDHEN, CDR2 SYDVKM. CDR3 DNA: TGTGCCAGCAGACAGGACCTTAGGGCCGCCGCAGATACGCAGTATTTT. As protein: CASRQDLRAAADTQYF.

This sequence joins TRBV4-1 and TRBJ2-7; perhaps TRBD1 as D (6 bases). Between the trimmed V and J ends, which lost 4 bases and 3 bases, there was a span of 19 bases. This CDR3 spans 16 amino acids. CDR1 is MGHRA and CDR2 is YSYEKL in the germline V gene. The CDR3 sequence: CASSLVNRDTFYEQYF. The CDR3 DNA reads TGCGCCAGCAGCCTGGTTAACCGGGACACCTTCTACGAGCAGTACTTC.

This clone showed up just once. The rearrangement joins TRBV28 to TRBJ2-5; TRBD1 matches at 9 bases. Germline-derived CDR1 and CDR2 are MDHEN and SYDVKM. CDR3 length equals 15 residues. Trimming removed 4 bases from V and 4 bases from J; junction bases left unmatched: 7. CDR3 residues: CASSSPGQGGETQYF. The CDR3 nucleotides are TGTGCCAGCAGTTCTCCGGGACAGGGAGGAGAGACCCAGTACTTC.

The CDR3 sequence is CASSRTSEQFF. CDR3 DNA sequence: TGTGCCAGCAGCCGGACTAGTGAGCAGTTCTTC. The gene calls are TRBV6-2 or TRBV6-3 and TRBJ2-1; 7 bases are shared with TRBD2. V was clipped by 6 bases and J by 9 bases; unmatched bases: 2. Germline CDR1 reads MNHEY; CDR2 reads SVGEGT. The CDR3 consists of 11 residues.

This chain connects TRBV18 to TRBJ1-4, with 10 bases matching TRBD1. Germline lookup yields CDR1 KGHSH and CDR2 LQKENI. The length of the CDR3 is 16 residues. The V segment lost 4 bases and the J segment 0 bases; nucleotides outside the gene matches: 2. The CDR3 protein is CASSHGQGATNEKLFF. CDR3 sequence (DNA): TGTGCCAGCTCACACGGACAGGGGGCAACTAATGAAAAACTGTTTTTT.

The CDR3 region is CAWSPTGDFYGYTF. The CDR3 DNA is TGTGCCTGGAGCCCGACAGGGGATTTCTATGGCTACACCTTC. The rearrangement uses TRBV30 and TRBJ1-2, with 8 bases matching TRBD1. J was trimmed by 4 bases and V by 3 bases; bases with no gene match: 7. CDR1 is GTSNPN, CDR2 SVGIG, per germline (reference sequence). This CDR3 has 14 residues.

The chain is built from TRBV7-6 and TRBJ2-3; 13 nucleotides align to TRBD2. Germline V gene sequence: CDR1 SGHVS, CDR2 FNYEAQ. V was clipped by 5 bases and J by 5 bases; unmatched bases: 7. This CDR3 is built from 16 residues. The CDR3 DNA is TGTGCCAGCAGCATACTAGCGGGGGGGCTCAGAGATACGCAGTATTTT. This gives the protein CASSILAGGLRDTQYF.

The chain uses TRBV27 and TRBJ1-3; 9 bases line up with TRBD1. Germline V gives CDR1 MNHEY, CDR2 SMNVEV (reference sequence). The CDR3 runs 16 residues. The J segment lost 1 base and the V segment lost 6 bases, leaving 7 bases of the junction unmatched. CDR3 sequence (DNA): TGTGCCAGCAGCCCCGGGACAGGGATGTCTGGAAACACCATATATTTT. Its protein product is CASSPGTGMSGNTIYF.

V is TRBV6-2 or TRBV6-3 and J is TRBJ2-1; D is unclear. CDR1 is MNHEY and CDR2 is SVGEGT in the germline V gene. V lost 3 bases and J lost 8, with 5 bases in between. The CDR3 covers 11 residues. Here the CDR3 DNA reads TGTGCCAGCAGTTATTTCGATGAGCAGTTCTTC. It is translated as CASSYFDEQFF.

This sequence joins TRBV7-9 and TRBJ2-5; the match to TRBD1 covers 9 bases. J was trimmed by 4 bases and V by 5 bases; bases with no gene match: 8. CDR1 and CDR2 (germline): SEHNR, FQNEAQ (reference sequence). This CDR3 has 15 amino acids. This CDR3 is CASSPRDRVVETQYF. The CDR3 DNA reads as TGTGCCAGCAGCCCCCGGGACAGGGTCGTAGAGACCCAGTACTTC.

The chain is built from TRBV9 and TRBJ2-5; 10 bases are shared with TRBD1. Germline V gene lookup returns CDR1 SGDLS and CDR2 YYNGEE. The CDR3 spans 16 residues. Trimming at V came to 1 base and at J to 3 bases, leaving 6 bases not matched to a gene. The chain's CDR3 is CASSVPGTGAEETQYF. The CDR3 DNA follows: TGTGCCAGCAGCGTACCCGGGACAGGGGCGGAAGAGACCCAGTACTTC.

This clone was seen a single time. The chain employs TRBV30 and TRBJ1-1, with a tentative D call TRBD1 (5 bases). Germline CDR1 GTSNPN, CDR2 SVGIG (reference sequence). Trimming cost V 4 bases and J 5 bases, with 11 bases left between them. The CDR3 consists of 12 residues. CDR3: CAWKGVITEAFF. In nucleotides, the CDR3 is TGTGCCTGGAAAGGGGTGATAACTGAAGCTTTCTTT.